Reported below is one T cell receptor beta chain. Antigen specificity is unknown. It was with a sample-barcoded 5' primer and a J-beta primer mix that a second PCR of about 7 to 12 cycles was run. TCRdb recomputed calls from the 5' RACE reads with MiXCR, one row per CDR3 protein. The sample lists 1,300,000 or so distinct CDR3 sequences, approximately 63% occurring once. Donors each provided roughly 10 milliliters of peripheral blood. Germline V gene sequence: CDR1 MNHNY, CDR2 SVGAGI (reference sequence). The CDR3 contains 15 residues. V was shortened by 6 bases and J by 3 bases, with 18 bases between the two germline ends. The data were taken from a study of blood T cells in healthy people across ages. Study observations and caveats: Greater diversity and more naive CD4+ cells were seen in long-lived donors than in aged donors.

The receptor was isolated from a man between 18 and 29 years old in good health. Sequenced material: blood. This chain uses TRBV6-6 with TRBJ2-7, with D perhaps matching TRBD2 (6 bases). The CDR3 here is CASRERDLNGYEQYF. The CDR3 region has the DNA TGTGCCAGCAGGGAGAGGGACTTGAACGGCTACGAGCAGTACTTC.